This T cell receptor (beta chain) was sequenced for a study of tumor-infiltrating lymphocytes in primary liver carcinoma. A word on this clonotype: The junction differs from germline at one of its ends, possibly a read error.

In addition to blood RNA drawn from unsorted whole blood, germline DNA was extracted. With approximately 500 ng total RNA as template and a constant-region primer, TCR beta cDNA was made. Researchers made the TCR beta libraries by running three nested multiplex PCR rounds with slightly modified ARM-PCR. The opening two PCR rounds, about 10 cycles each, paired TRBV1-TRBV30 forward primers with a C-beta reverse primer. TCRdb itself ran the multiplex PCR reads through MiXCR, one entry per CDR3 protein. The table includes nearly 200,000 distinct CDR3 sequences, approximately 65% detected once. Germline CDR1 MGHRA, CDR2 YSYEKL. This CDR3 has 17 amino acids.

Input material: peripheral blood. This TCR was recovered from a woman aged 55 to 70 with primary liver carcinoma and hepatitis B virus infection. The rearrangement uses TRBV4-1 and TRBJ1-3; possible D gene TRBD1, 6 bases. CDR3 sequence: CTSSQGGGRGSGNTIYF. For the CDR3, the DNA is TGCACCAGCAGCCAAGGGGGGGGTCGAGGCTCTGGAAACACCATATATTTT.